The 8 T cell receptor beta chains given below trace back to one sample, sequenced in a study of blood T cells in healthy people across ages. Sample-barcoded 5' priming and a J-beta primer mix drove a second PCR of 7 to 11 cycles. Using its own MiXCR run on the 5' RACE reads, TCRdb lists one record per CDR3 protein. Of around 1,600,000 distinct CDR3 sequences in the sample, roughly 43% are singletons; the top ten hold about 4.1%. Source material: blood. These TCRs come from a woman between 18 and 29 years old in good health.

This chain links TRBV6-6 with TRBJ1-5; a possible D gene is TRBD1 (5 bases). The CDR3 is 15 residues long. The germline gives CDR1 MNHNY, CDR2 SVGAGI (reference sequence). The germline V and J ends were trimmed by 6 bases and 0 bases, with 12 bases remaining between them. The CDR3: CASRTQGNSNQPQHF. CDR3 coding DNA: TGTGCCAGCAGAACGCAGGGAAATAGCAATCAGCCCCAGCATTTT.

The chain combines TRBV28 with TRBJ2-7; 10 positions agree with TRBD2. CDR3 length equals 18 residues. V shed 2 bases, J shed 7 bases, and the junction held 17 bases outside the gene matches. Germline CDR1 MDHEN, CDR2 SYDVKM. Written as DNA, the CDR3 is TGTGCCAGCAGTTTAGCTAGGACGAGCGGGAGGGCATGGAATGAGCAGTACTTC. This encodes CASSLARTSGRAWNEQYF.

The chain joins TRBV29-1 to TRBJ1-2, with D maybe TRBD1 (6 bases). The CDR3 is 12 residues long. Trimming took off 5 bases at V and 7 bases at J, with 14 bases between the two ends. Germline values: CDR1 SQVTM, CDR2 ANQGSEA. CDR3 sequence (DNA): TGCAGCGTTTCAGGGGCTCCCACTGGCTACACCTTC. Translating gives CSVSGAPTGYTF.

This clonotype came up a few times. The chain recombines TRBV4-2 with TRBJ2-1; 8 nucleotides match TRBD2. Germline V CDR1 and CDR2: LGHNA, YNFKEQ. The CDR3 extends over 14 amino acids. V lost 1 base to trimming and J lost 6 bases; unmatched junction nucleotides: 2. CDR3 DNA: TGTGCCAGCAGCCAAGCGGGAGGGAGCAATGAGCAGTTCTTC. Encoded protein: CASSQAGGSNEQFF.

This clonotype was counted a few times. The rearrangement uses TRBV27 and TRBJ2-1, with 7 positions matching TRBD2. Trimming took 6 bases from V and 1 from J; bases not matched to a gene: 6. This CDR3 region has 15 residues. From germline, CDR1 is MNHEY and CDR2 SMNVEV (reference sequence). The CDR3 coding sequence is TGTGCCAGCAGAGGCGGGGGAATGTCCTACAATGAGCAGTTCTTC. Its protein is CASRGGGMSYNEQFF.

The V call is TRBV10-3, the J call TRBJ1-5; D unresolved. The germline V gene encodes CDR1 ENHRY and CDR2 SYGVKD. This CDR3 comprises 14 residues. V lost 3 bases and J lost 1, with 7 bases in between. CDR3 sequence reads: CAISDPGSNQPQHF. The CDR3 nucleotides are TGTGCCATCAGTGACCCCGGGAGCAATCAGCCCCAGCATTTT.

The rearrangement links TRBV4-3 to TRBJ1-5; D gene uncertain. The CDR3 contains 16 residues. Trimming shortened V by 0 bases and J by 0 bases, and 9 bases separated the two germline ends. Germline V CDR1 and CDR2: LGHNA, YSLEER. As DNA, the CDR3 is TGCGCCAGCAGCCAAGAGGGCGGTGTTAGCAATCAGCCCCAGCATTTT. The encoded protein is CASSQEGGVSNQPQHF.

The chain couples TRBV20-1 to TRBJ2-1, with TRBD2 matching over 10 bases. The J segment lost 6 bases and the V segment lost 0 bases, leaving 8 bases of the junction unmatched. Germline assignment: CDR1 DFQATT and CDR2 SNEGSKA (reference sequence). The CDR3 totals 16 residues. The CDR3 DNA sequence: TGCAGTGCTAGAGACTCCGGGACTAGCGAACCCAATGAGCAGTTCTTC. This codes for CSARDSGTSEPNEQFF.